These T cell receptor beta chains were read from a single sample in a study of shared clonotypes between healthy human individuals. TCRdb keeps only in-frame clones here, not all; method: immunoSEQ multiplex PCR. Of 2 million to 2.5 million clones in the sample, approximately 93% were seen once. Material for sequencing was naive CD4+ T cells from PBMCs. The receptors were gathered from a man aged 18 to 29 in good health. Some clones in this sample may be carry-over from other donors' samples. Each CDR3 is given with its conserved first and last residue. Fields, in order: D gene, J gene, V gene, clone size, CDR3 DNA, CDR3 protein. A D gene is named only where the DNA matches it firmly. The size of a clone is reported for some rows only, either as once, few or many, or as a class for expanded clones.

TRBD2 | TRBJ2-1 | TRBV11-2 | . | TGTGCCAGCAGCGGACTAGCGGGACAGAACAATGAGCAGTTCTTC | CASSGLAGQNNEQFF
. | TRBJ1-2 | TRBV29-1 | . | TGCAGCTCTGGGGAAGATACAGGGCTCTATGGCTACACCTTC | CSSGEDTGLYGYTF
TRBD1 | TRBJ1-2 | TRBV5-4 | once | TGTGCCAGCAGCTCCCCGACAGGGAACTATGGCTACACCTTC | CASSSPTGNYGYTF
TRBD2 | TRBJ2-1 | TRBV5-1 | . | TGCGCCAGCAGCCCCGAGAGCGGGAGGGCCCCCAATGAGCAGTTCTTC | CASSPESGRAPNEQFF
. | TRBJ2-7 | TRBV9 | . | TGTGCCAGCAGCGTAGGTGGACTGTACGAGCAGTACTTC | CASSVGGLYEQYF
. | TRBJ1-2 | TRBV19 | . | TGTGCCAGTAGTCCGAGGGCTGGCGGAGGCTACACCTTC | CASSPRAGGGYTF
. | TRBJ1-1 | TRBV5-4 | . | TGTGCCAGCAGCCGACCACGAGACTTGAACACTGAAGCTTTCTTT | CASSRPRDLNTEAFF
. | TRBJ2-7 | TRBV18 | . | TGTGCCAGCTCAGAACTGAGCTCCTACGAGCAGTACTTC | CASSELSSYEQYF
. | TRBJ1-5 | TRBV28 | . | TGTGCCAGCAGCCCCCCACGGATTACCCCTTACAGCAATCAGCCCCAGCATTTT | CASSPPRITPYSNQPQHF
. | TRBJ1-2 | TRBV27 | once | TGTGCCAGCAGTTTCCGGGGACGGGGAATCAACATAGGCTACACCTTC | CASSFRGRGINIGYTF
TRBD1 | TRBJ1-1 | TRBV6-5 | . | TGTGCCAGCAGTTCAGGGGGCGCGGACACTGAAGCTTTCTTT | CASSSGGADTEAFF
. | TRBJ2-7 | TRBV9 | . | TGTGCCAGCAGCGTGCAGGGATCCAACTACGAGCAGTACTTC | CASSVQGSNYEQYF
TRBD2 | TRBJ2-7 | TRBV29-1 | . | TGCAGCGTTTGGACTAGCGGGAGGACCGGCGAGCAGTACTTC | CSVWTSGRTGEQYF
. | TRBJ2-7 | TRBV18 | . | TGTGCCAGCTCACCAGGGGCTAAAGCTACCTACGAGCAGTACTTC | CASSPGAKATYEQYF
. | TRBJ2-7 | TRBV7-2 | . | TGTGCCAGTAGTATAGGGTACGAGCAGTACTTC | CASSIGYEQYF
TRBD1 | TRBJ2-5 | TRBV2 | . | TGTGCCAGCCTCAGGGGGCGAATGGAGACCCAGTACTTC | CASLRGRMETQYF
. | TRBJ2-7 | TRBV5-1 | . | TGCGCCAGCAGCTTCGGACACCCTCCATACGAGCAGTACTTC | CASSFGHPPYEQYF
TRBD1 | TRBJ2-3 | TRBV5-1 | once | TGCGCCAGCAAGGATGAGGGGGCCTCTTTAGATACGCAGTATTTT | CASKDEGASLDTQYF
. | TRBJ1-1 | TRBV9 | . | TGTGCCAGCAGCGTAGGAGGGGGAACCGGTGGGGGAGCTTTCTTT | CASSVGGGTGGGAFF
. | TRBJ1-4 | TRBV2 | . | TGTGCCAGCAGCCGCTTAACAGGGACTAATGAAAAACTGTTTTTT | CASSRLTGTNEKLFF
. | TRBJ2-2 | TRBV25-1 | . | TGTGCCAGCAGTGATCCGCGGATGAACACCGGGGAGCTGTTTTTT | CASSDPRMNTGELFF
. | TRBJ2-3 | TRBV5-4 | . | TGTGCCAGCAGCTTGGACTCCGGGGAGACAGATACGCAGTATTTT | CASSLDSGETDTQYF
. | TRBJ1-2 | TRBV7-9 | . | TGTGCCAGCAGCTTAGATGGCAGGGTCGGACCCAACTATGGCTACACCTTC | CASSLDGRVGPNYGYTF
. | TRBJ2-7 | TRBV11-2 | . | TGTGCCAGCAGCTTAGGTTCGGGCCCCTGGAAGTACGAGCAGTACTTC | CASSLGSGPWKYEQYF
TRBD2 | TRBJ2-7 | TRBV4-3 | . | TGCGCCAGCAGCCTTAGCGGGAGGACCTACGAGCAGTACTTC | CASSLSGRTYEQYF
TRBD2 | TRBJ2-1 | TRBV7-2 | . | TGTGCCAGCACCGATGGGGCGGGAGTTTTATACAATGAGCAGTTCTTC | CASTDGAGVLYNEQFF
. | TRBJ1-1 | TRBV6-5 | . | TGTGCCATCAGTGAAGGACAGCCGAACACTGAAGCTTTCTTT | CAISEGQPNTEAFF
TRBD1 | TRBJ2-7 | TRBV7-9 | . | TGTGCCAGCAGCTCCGAGTGGGGACAGGGGCCGTCCTACGAGCAGTACTTC | CASSSEWGQGPSYEQYF
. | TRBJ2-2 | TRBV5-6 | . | TGTGCCAGCAGCCCGTCGACCTGGTACCCGAACACCGGGGAGCTGTTTTTT | CASSPSTWYPNTGELFF
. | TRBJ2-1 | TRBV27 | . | TGTGCCAGCAGCCACCACCTAAGGACCGACCGGTACAATGAGCAGTTCTTC | CASSHHLRTDRYNEQFF
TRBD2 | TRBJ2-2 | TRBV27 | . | TGTGCCAGCAGTTTCCGGGTGGGGCGGGAGGCTCCGAACACCGGGGAGCTGTTTTTT | CASSFRVGREAPNTGELFF
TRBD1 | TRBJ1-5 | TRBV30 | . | TGTGCCTGGGGCCGCGACAGGGGGCTTCAGCCCCAGCATTTT | CAWGRDRGLQPQHF
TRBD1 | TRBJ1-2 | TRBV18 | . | TGTGCCAGCTCACCAACGACAGGGTCCTATGGCTACACCTTC | CASSPTTGSYGYTF
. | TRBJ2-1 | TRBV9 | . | TGTGCCAGCAGCTCTCAGCCGGGATCACGAGCAAATGAGCAGTTCTTC | CASSSQPGSRANEQFF
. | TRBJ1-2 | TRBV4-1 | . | TGCGCCAGCAGCCAAGGGCAAGGTAGGGGGGCAGGCTATGGCTACACCTTC | CASSQGQGRGAGYGYTF
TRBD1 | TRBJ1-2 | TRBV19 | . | TGTGCCAGTAGCATCGGAACCGGACAGGGGGCGTATGGCTACACCTTC | CASSIGTGQGAYGYTF
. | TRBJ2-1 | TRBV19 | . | TGTGCCAGTAGTCCCACGGGGTCCCGAATTAACAATGAGCAGTTCTTC | CASSPTGSRINNEQFF
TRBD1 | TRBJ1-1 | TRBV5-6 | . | TGTGCCAGCAGCGGGGGGGACAGTGGGAACACTGAAGCTTTCTTT | CASSGGDSGNTEAFF
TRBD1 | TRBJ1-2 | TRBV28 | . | TGTGCCAGCAGTTTTCCTCCGGGATCCGGGACAGGGACTCGGGGCTACACCTTC | CASSFPPGSGTGTRGYTF
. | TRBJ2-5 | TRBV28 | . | TGTGCCAGCAGTTTTATCTTCCAAGAGACCCAGTACTTC | CASSFIFQETQYF
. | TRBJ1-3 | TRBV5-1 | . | TGCGCCAGCAGCTTAAGCAGCTCTGGAAACACCATATATTTT | CASSLSSSGNTIYF
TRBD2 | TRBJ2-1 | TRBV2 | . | TGTGCCAGCAGTGAAGGGGGTTTGGGGAGACTAGCGGGAGATGTTCTCCGCAATGAGCAGTTCTTC | CASSEGGLGRLAGDVLRNEQFF
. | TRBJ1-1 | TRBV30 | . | TGTGCCTGGAGTATTTGGTCCGCGGGGGCTTTCTTT | CAWSIWSAGAFF
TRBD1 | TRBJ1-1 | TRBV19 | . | TGTGCCACCTCCGCCGGGACAGGGTACACTGAAGCTTTCTTT | CATSAGTGYTEAFF
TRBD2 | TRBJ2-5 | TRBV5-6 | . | TGTGCCACCAGGTTCAGTGGTAGCGGGGTGCAAGAGACCCAGTACTTC | CATRFSGSGVQETQYF
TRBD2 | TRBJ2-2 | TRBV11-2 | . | TGTGCCAGCAGCCTAGCGGGAGTTTTTGCGACCGGGGAGCTGTTTTTT | CASSLAGVFATGELFF
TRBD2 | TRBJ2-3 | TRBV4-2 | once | TGTGCCAGCAGCCAAGTGGCCCTCGCGGGAGGGTTAAGTTCTACGCAGTATTTT | CASSQVALAGGLSSTQYF
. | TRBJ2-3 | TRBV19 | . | TGTGCCAGTAATCGGGGGGCACCGAGATCCACAGATACGCAGTATTTT | CASNRGAPRSTDTQYF
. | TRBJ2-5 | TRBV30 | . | TGTGCCCGTACCCGGATAGACAGAGGGGCCCAGTACTTC | CARTRIDRGAQYF
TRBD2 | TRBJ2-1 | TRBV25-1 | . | TGTGCCAGCAGTGCCGTCCCCTCTAGCGGGAGGGCCCGTGAGCAGTTCTTC | CASSAVPSSGRAREQFF
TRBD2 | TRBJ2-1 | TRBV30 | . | TGTGCCTGGAGCTTGCCGGGACTAGGGGGGGGCGAGCAGTTCTTC | CAWSLPGLGGGEQFF
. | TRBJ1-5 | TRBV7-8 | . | TGTGCCAGCAGCCCTGTGGCCCTTACAGGGTCGGACCAGCCCCAGCATTTT | CASSPVALTGSDQPQHF
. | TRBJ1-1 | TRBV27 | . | TGTGCCAGCAGTTTATCGCTGTACACTGAAGCTTTCTTT | CASSLSLYTEAFF